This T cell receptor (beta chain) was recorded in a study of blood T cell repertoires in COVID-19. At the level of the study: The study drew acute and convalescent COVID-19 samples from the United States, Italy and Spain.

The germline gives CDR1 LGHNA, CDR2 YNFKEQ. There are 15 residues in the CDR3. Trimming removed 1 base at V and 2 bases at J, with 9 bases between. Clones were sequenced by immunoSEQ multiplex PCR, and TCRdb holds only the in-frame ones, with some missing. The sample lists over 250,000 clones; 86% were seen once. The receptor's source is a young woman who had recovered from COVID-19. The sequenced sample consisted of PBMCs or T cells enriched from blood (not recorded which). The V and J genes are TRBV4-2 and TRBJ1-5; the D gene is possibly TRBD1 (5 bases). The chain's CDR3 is CASSQVGGGNQPQHF. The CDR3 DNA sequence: TGTGCCAGCAGCCAAGTGGGAGGGGGCAATCAGCCCCAGCATTTT.